This T cell receptor (beta chain) appears in the sequencing data of a study of T cells in Graves' hyperthyroidism and ophthalmopathy (dated by TCRdb to the late 2010s). At the level of the whole study: Peripheral blood samples were taken at initial diagnosis, before any treatment was given. TCR V-J signatures able to tell the groups apart were searched for in a discovery cohort of some 97 patients, of whom under 45 had Graves' ophthalmopathy and around 58 had stable Graves' hyperthyroidism. Prospective prediction of ophthalmopathy was tested in an independent validation cohort of 18 to 20 hyperthyroidism patients and approximately 17 patients who later progressed to ophthalmopathy. The 100 discovery patients were randomly divided into training and test sets at a 7:3 ratio. In several Graves' hyperthyroidism patients, the study also compared T-cell repertoires from thyroid tissue with T-cell repertoires from blood. After sampling, hyperthyroidism patients received methimazole starting at 30 mg daily, and ophthalmopathy patients received high-dose intravenous methylprednisolone. According to the paper, TCR Vbeta CDR3 sequencing was carried out on around 140 peripheral blood samples, which came from 40 to 45 ophthalmopathy, under 80 hyperthyroidism and around 17 progressor patients.

Results and caveats for the whole study, not just this receptor: In cross-validation, a model built on a 13 V-J signature told ophthalmopathy apart from stable hyperthyroidism with 85% to 90% sensitivity and roughly 81% specificity, and in testing the same model reached 80%/75%. Most expanded thyroid clonotypes (frequency above 0.001) were also detected in blood, a finding suggesting that blood repertoires may reflect thyroid immune responses. In validation, the model predicted progression to ophthalmopathy with approximately 69% sensitivity and less than 75% specificity, a median of around 6.6 months before onset. No statistical method was used to set the sample size in advance, and investigators knew the group allocation.

V lost 5 bases and J lost 6 bases; the stretch between them is 17 bases long. The CDR3 numbers 15 residues from cysteine through phenylalanine. The retained sequence is limited to the CDR3, 45 bases, with the frame set at the first base. For CDR1 and CDR2, the germline V gene lists SNHLY and FYNNEI. A patient counted as having stable Graves' hyperthyroidism if no progression to ophthalmopathy occurred over 18 months of follow-up. Hyperthyroidism patients were newly diagnosed, had a disease duration of under 2 months, and were aged 18 to 65 years. Exclusion was applied to patients with uncontrolled infections, other autoimmune diseases, pregnancy or lactation. Clinical symptoms, serum thyroxine and TRAb, thyroid ultrasound, and orbital computed tomography formed the basis for the diagnoses. PBMCs were separated from roughly 9.3 ml of fresh peripheral blood using Ficoll-Paque density gradient centrifugation. Trizol reagent was used to extract total RNA, and RNA quality was then checked on an Agilent 2100 Bioanalyzer.

This clonotype was picked up many times. Its binding antigen is unknown. No quality values exist for individual bases; no much larger clone is one base distant. Amplification of TCR beta CDR3 regions was carried out from RNA transcripts. For the first round of RT-PCR on the TCR CDR3, the HTBI primer set was used together with the Qiagen OneStep RT-PCR kit. Libraries were constructed in a second round of multiplex PCR, after which size selection and purification were carried out. Paired-end sequencing of the libraries was performed with 100 bp reads on an Illumina HiSeq2000. Per the authors' processing: SOAPnuke was used to process the raw data, removing reads that contained adapters or uncalled bases, had a mean Phred below 15, or lacked an exact match to the constant primer or identifier. COPE v1.2.5 was used to merge the high-quality paired reads, and each unique nucleotide sequence was defined as a clonotype. Clonotypes were aligned to IMGT TRBV, TRBD and TRBJ reference segments using MiTCR v1.1. Analysis was restricted to V-J combinations with a frequency above 0.0001, which covered approximately 99% of repertoires. A TCS score was defined as the ratio between F50 (clonal expansion) and ExV (chaos), using BLOSUM62-based TCRdist between CDR3 peptides within each V-J. Welch's t-statistics and random forest reduced roughly 500 V-J features to around 14, which were used in a naive Bayes classifier (R e1071). The public reads were reanalyzed by TCRdb: fastp trimming at Q25, MiXCR alignment, in-frame beta chains only. A single entry per CDR3 protein holds the most common genes and DNA from its merged rows. TCRdb's processing, not the authors', yielded these V and J calls. In all, the sample holds 300,000 to 500,000 distinct CDR3 sequences, and under 15% of those were seen once. About 31% of the sample lies in the top ten.

Sequencing was performed on blood. The chain links TRBV2 with TRBJ2-1; TRBD2 might be the D gene, on 6 matching bases. This receptor was identified in a woman aged 25 to 39 with Graves' hyperthyroidism. CDR3 region: CASSYDIFGGNEQFF. The DNA is as follows: TGTGCCAGCAGTTATGATATATTCGGGGGCAATGAGCAGTTCTTC. Extended through the reference TRBV2 and TRBJ2-1 proteins, this CDR3 yields the full variable domain: EPEVTQTPSHQVTQMGQEVILRCVPISNHLYFYWYRQILGQKVEFLVSFYNNEISEKSEIFDDQFSVERPDGSNFTLKIRSTKLEDSAMYFCASSYDIFGGNEQFFGPGTRLTVL.